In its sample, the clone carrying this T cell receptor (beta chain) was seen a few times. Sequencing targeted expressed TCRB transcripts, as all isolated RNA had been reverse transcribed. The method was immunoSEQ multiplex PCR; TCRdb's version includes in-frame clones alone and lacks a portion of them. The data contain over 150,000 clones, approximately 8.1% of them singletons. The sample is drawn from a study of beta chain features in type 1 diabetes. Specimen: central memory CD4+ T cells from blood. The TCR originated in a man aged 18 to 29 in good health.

The CDR3: CASSWRDSRYEQYF. CDR3 coding DNA: TGTGCCAGCAGCTGGCGGGACTCGCGCTACGAGCAGTACTTC. The rearrangement uses TRBV7-8 and TRBJ2-7; possibly TRBD2 for D (6 bases). The CDR3 covers 14 residues. The V end lost 4 bases, the J end lost 3 bases, and 13 bases lay between the germline ends. CDR1 SGHVS and CDR2 FQNEAQ come from the germline V gene.